These 26 T cell receptor beta chains originate from one sample sequenced in a study of blood T cells in healthy people across ages. Then a second PCR, running roughly 7 to 11 cycles, was carried out with a sample-barcoded 5' primer and a J-beta primer mix. TCRdb independently ran MiXCR on the 5' RACE reads; one entry per CDR3 protein. The table includes some 940,000 distinct CDR3 sequences, 29% detected once. These data were also reused for a study on T cells of mothers and their children.

Sequences were obtained from blood. The source of these receptors is a middle-aged woman in good health.

The chain recombines TRBV20-1 with TRBJ1-5; a weak D match, TRBD1 (6 bases). V was pared by 0 bases and J by 6 bases, with 15 bases between. Germline-derived CDR1 and CDR2 are DFQATT and SNEGSKA (reference sequence). The CDR3 loop spans 15 amino acids. CDR3 region: CSARETRGRSQPQHF. In nucleotides, the CDR3 is TGCAGTGCTAGAGAAACCAGGGGAAGGAGTCAGCCCCAGCATTTT.

The sample holds a few counts of this clonotype. The genes are TRBV18 and TRBJ2-5, with D possibly being TRBD2 (5 bases). The CDR3 sequence is 14 residues long. Deletions cut 3 bases from V and 2 bases from J, with 10 bases between. CDR1 is KGHSH, CDR2 LQKENI, per germline. Written as DNA, the CDR3 is TGTGCCAGCTCACCCCCCGGGGAACAAGAGACCCAGTACTTC. This codes for CASSPPGEQETQYF.

The chain joins TRBV28 to TRBJ1-4; D ambiguous. The CDR3 totals 15 residues. CDR1 and CDR2 (germline): MDHEN, SYDVKM. Trimming removed 4 bases from V and 5 bases from J, with 14 bases in between. In nucleotides, the CDR3 is TGTGCCAGCAGTTGGGGTGCCAGGAGGAATGAAAAACTGTTTTTT. Protein product: CASSWGARRNEKLFF.

This clonotype was detected once. V gene TRBV2 combines with J gene TRBJ2-2; D gene unclear. Trimming stripped 7 bases from V and 0 bases from J, with 9 bases between. This CDR3 spans 14 amino acids. Germline V lookup: CDR1 SNHLY, CDR2 FYNNEI. The CDR3 DNA reads as TGTGCCAGCAAGGAGTTAGCGAACACCGGGGAGCTGTTTTTT. This encodes CASKELANTGELFF.

Points on this clonotype: One base away lies a much larger clone, so this may be a sequencing read error. The chain combines TRBV6-1 with TRBJ2-5; a weak D match, TRBD1 (6 bases). Germline CDR1 and CDR2: MNHNS and SASEGT. The CDR3 totals 13 residues. Trimming cost V 11 bases and J 11 bases, with 24 bases left between them. The chain's CDR3 is CAGGYRVGNEQYF. CDR3 DNA: TGTGCCGGTGGGTACAGGGTTGGAAATGAGCAGTACTTC.

This clonotype was detected a few times. The chain links TRBV20-1 to TRBJ2-4; TRBD2 might be the D (5 bases). Deletions cut 6 bases from V and 3 bases from J, with 21 bases between. This CDR3 has 16 residues. The germline V gene has CDR1 DFQATT and CDR2 SNEGSKA (reference sequence). In DNA form, the CDR3 reads TGCAGTGCCCGCCTAATACGGGGATACGACAAAAACATTCAGTACTTC. This sequence encodes CSARLIRGYDKNIQYF.

With regard to this clonotype: A much larger clonotype is one base distant, so this may be a read error. The chain joins TRBV7-2 to TRBJ2-4; D is uncertain. CDR1 and CDR2 (germline): SGHTA, FQGNSA. The V end lost 0 bases, the J end lost 13 bases, and 16 bases lay between the germline ends. The CDR3 length is 14 residues. The CDR3 coding sequence is TGTGCCAGCAGCTTAGCGGCCAGCTACAATGAGCAGTACTTC. Amino acids: CASSLAASYNEQYF.

There are many counts of this clonotype. V usage is TRBV7-2 and J usage is TRBJ2-7; 11 nucleotides match TRBD2. This CDR3 is 17 amino acids long. With V trimmed by 0 bases and J by 3 bases, 7 bases remained unmatched. CDR1 is SGHTA and CDR2 is FQGNSA in the germline V gene. The CDR3 spells CASSLAPTSGVHYEQYF. CDR3 nucleotide sequence: TGTGCCAGCAGCTTAGCTCCGACTAGCGGGGTACACTACGAGCAGTACTTC.

The V gene is TRBV7-2, the J gene TRBJ2-2; 14 bases agree with TRBD2. Germline CDR1 SGHTA, CDR2 FQGNSA. Trimming removed 5 bases from V and 6 bases from J; junction bases left unmatched: 11. The CDR3 runs 18 residues. In nucleotides, the CDR3 is TGTGCCAGCAGCCAGGGACTAGCGGGGGCGCTTTCGTCCGGGGAGCTGTTTTTT. It yields the protein CASSQGLAGALSSGELFF.

A few counts support this clonotype. It may be a read error: a sequence one base away is much more abundant. This chain links TRBV11-1 with TRBJ1-1; TRBD1 matches 7 bases. Germline-derived CDR1 and CDR2 are SGHAT and FQDESV (reference sequence). The CDR3 totals 15 residues. V gave up 8 bases and J gave up 1 base; unmatched junction bases: 10. This CDR3 is CASGRKTGQNTEAFF. DNA of the CDR3: TGTGCCAGCGGCAGAAAGACAGGGCAGAACACTGAAGCTTTCTTT.

J is TRBJ2-1 and V is TRBV29-1; the match to TRBD1 covers 8 bases. V lost 3 bases, J lost 13 bases, and 14 bases stayed unmatched. The CDR3 sequence is 14 residues long. Germline V gene sequence: CDR1 SQVTM, CDR2 ANQGSEA. Here the CDR3 reads CSVDGQGAPRFQFF. As DNA, the CDR3 is TGCAGCGTTGATGGGCAGGGGGCGCCTCGCTTTCAGTTCTTC.

The gene calls are TRBV4-1 and TRBJ2-2; maybe TRBD1 (5 bases). V lost 6 bases, J lost 4 bases, and 18 bases lay in between. The CDR3 totals 16 residues. The V gene's germline CDR1 is MGHRA and CDR2 YSYEKL. CDR3 residues: CASSLTVLDGTGELFF. The DNA of the CDR3 is TGCGCCAGCAGTCTGACAGTTCTAGACGGCACCGGGGAGCTGTTTTTT.

This clonotype was observed many times. This chain joins TRBV20-1 and TRBJ2-3; D not certain. The V end lost 4 bases, the J end lost 0 bases, and 11 bases lay between the germline ends. The CDR3 has 14 amino acids. Germline CDR1 and CDR2: DFQATT and SNEGSKA (reference sequence). CDR3 sequence reads: CSAKAGISTDTQYF. For the CDR3, the DNA is TGCAGTGCTAAGGCCGGAATTAGCACAGATACGCAGTATTTT.

This clonotype has more than one count but fewer than ten. This chain uses TRBV20-1 with TRBJ1-1; D unresolved. Germline V gene data show CDR1 as DFQATT and CDR2 as SNEGSKA (reference sequence). Trimming took 0 bases from V and 0 from J, leaving 5 bases between them. The length of the CDR3 is 13 residues. The CDR3 nucleotides read TGCAGTGCTAGAGAGGTCCTGAACACTGAAGCTTTCTTT. It translates to CSAREVLNTEAFF.

In this sample, this clonotype turned up once. The chain joins TRBV5-1 to TRBJ1-1, with D possibly TRBD1 on 6 matching bases. The V end lost 0 bases, the J end lost 4 bases, and 13 bases lay between the germline ends. The CDR3 has 15 amino acids. CDR1 SGHRS and CDR2 YFSETQ come from the germline V gene. The CDR3 DNA is TGCGCCAGCAGCTTGGGACAGGCGGTCCCCACTGAAGCTTTCTTT. Amino acids: CASSLGQAVPTEAFF.

This clonotype appeared a few times. This may stem from a read error, because a much larger clone lies one nucleotide away. The chain is built from TRBV9 and TRBJ2-7; D may be TRBD2 (5 bases). This CDR3 has 14 residues. The germline V gene has CDR1 SGDLS and CDR2 YYNGEE. CDR3 coding DNA: TGTGCCAGCAGCGTAGATGTAGCGTCCTACGAGCAGTGCTTC. It specifies CASSVDVASYEQCF.

The rearrangement uses TRBV18 and TRBJ1-2; D remains ambiguous. Germline loops: CDR1 KGHSH, CDR2 LQKENI. The CDR3 is made up of 12 amino acids. The ends were cut back, 4 bases at V and 3 bases at J, with 6 bases in the middle. In DNA, the CDR3 is TGTGCCAGCTCACGTGAAGACTATGGCTACACCTTC. This codes for CASSREDYGYTF.

This clonotype was detected ten times or more. The chain couples TRBV5-1 to TRBJ2-3, with D maybe TRBD2 (6 bases). V lost 4 bases to trimming and J lost 1 base, with 10 bases between them. The V gene's germline CDR1 is SGHRS and CDR2 YFSETQ. The length of the CDR3 is 14 residues. The CDR3 DNA is TGCGCCAGCAGCCCGGGACTGCGCACAGATACGCAGTATTTT. Translated: CASSPGLRTDTQYF.

In its sample, this clonotype was seen many times. This rearrangement joins TRBV7-8 to TRBJ2-5, with D maybe TRBD2 (6 bases). This CDR3 contains 13 residues. Trimming shortened V by 5 bases and J by 4 bases, and 11 bases separated the two germline ends. In germline, CDR1 is SGHVS, CDR2 FQNEAQ. The CDR3 DNA sequence: TGTGCCAGCAGCCCTAGCGAGGGAGAGACCCAGTACTTC. Translated, it gives CASSPSEGETQYF. Filled out from reference TRBV7-8 and TRBJ2-5, the complete variable domain reads GAGVSQSPRYKVAKRGQDVALRCDPISGHVSLFWYQQALGQGPEFLTYFQNEAQLDKSGLPSDRFFAERPEGSVSTLKIQRTQQEDSAVYLCASSPSEGETQYFGPGTRLLVL.

This clonotype was detected ten times or more. The chain combines TRBV11-2 with TRBJ2-6; D gene unclear. The CDR3 length is 16 residues. Trimming took off 5 bases at V and 0 bases at J, with 11 bases between the two ends. Germline CDR1 and CDR2: SGHAT and FQNNGV. This chain's CDR3 is CASSIPRVSGANVLTF. The CDR3 DNA reads TGTGCCAGCAGCATACCCCGGGTCTCTGGGGCCAACGTCCTGACTTTC.

The chain links TRBV12-3 or TRBV12-4 to TRBJ1-2, with a possible D match to TRBD1 (5 bases). This CDR3 is 14 amino acids long. The V end lost 3 bases, the J end lost 4 bases, and 12 bases lay between the germline ends. CDR3 bases: TGTGCCAGCAGTTTGGGGCAGATCGCCTATGGCTACACCTTC. It yields the protein CASSLGQIAYGYTF.

V gene TRBV27 combines with J gene TRBJ2-2; 11 nucleotides match TRBD1. Losses at the gene ends were 2 bases for V and 2 bases for J; bases not matched to a gene: 10. Germline loops: CDR1 MNHEY, CDR2 SMNVEV (reference sequence). The CDR3 sequence is 19 residues long. The CDR3 here is CASSLLRPGQGANTGELFF. CDR3 sequence (DNA): TGTGCCAGCAGTTTACTGCGCCCCGGACAGGGGGCCAACACCGGGGAGCTGTTTTTT.

This clonotype was recorded many times. The chain carries TRBV5-1 and TRBJ2-5; no clear D gene. V lost 0 bases and J lost 4, with 10 bases in between. The CDR3 covers 14 residues. The germline gives CDR1 SGHRS, CDR2 YFSETQ. The chain's CDR3 is CASSLGRRGETQYF. The CDR3 DNA reads as TGCGCCAGCAGCTTGGGACGGCGAGGAGAGACCCAGTACTTC.

The gene calls are TRBV20-1 and TRBJ1-1; D is unresolved. V lost 0 bases, J lost 4 bases, and 12 bases lay in between. The germline CDR1 and CDR2 sequences are DFQATT and SNEGSKA (reference sequence). This CDR3 has 14 residues. Written as DNA, the CDR3 is TGCAGTGCTAGAGATGGGCAGCATACCACTGAAGCTTTCTTT. Translating it yields CSARDGQHTTEAFF.

V usage is TRBV7-9 and J usage is TRBJ2-4, with a possible D match to TRBD2 (5 bases). CDR3 length: 14 amino acids. Germline CDR1 and CDR2: SEHNR and FQNEAQ (reference sequence). The V end lost 1 base, the J end lost 6 bases, and 10 bases lay between the germline ends. The chain's CDR3 is CASSLGRGPNIQYF. CDR3 coding DNA: TGTGCCAGCAGCTTAGGTCGAGGGCCAAACATTCAGTACTTC.

In DNA form, the CDR3 reads TGTGCCAGCAGTTTCGTGGATCCCACCGGGGAGCTGTTTTTT. Translation gives CASSFVDPTGELFF. The V gene is TRBV12-3 or TRBV12-4, the J gene TRBJ2-2; no reliable D call. CDR3 size: 14 residues. Trimming shortened V by 3 bases and J by 4 bases, and 9 bases separated the two germline ends.